This TCR beta chain appears in the sequencing data of a study of T-cell reconstitution after alpha-beta-depleted transplantation in children. In the case of this clonotype: Its antigen is unknown.

Unique molecular identifiers were used to barcode this TCRbeta library. Each CDR3 protein is one row after TCRdb ran MiXCR on the PCR reads. Of about 300,000 distinct CDR3 sequences listed, around 10% were seen once; the top ten hold roughly 7.1%. Trimming took 1 base from V and 2 from J; bases not matched to a gene: 7. Germline V CDR1 and CDR2: MDHEN, SYDVKM. The CDR3 length is 16 residues. Study outcomes and limitations: Several hundred graft clones that had expanded were reportedly the source of alpha-beta T cells about two months after transplant. Once a year had passed after transplant, T-cell counts and diversity came mostly from newly produced T cells.

Sequences were derived from PBMCs, sampled before TCRalphabeta/CD19-depleted stem cell transplant. This chain links TRBV28 with TRBJ2-7, with 8 bases lining up with TRBD2. This receptor was identified in a boy under two years old with acute myeloid leukemia, due to receive a stem cell transplant. The CDR3 DNA follows: TGTGCCAGCAGTTTATCAGCGGGAGTGAGTACCTACGAGCAGTACTTC. The encoded protein is CASSLSAGVSTYEQYF. Supplemented by reference TRBV28 and TRBJ2-7, the full variable domain reads DVKVTQSSRYLVKRTGEKVFLECVQDMDHENMFWYRQDPGLGLRLIYFSYDVKMKEKGDIPEGYSVSREKKERFSLILESASTNQTSMYLCASSLSAGVSTYEQYFGPGTRLTVT.